Each of the 22 T cell receptor beta chains below was sequenced from the same sample in a study of T cells in localized non-small cell lung cancer. Produced via immunoSEQ multiplex PCR; TCRdb's table is partial and in-frame only. Of some 50,000 clones listed, around four fifths were seen once; the top ten hold about a sixth. The sample here was peripheral blood mononuclear cells, taken before any cancer treatment. Every receptor here comes from a man aged 40 to 75 with stage III lung adenocarcinoma.

CDR3 in amino acids: CASSLLHEQYF. The CDR3 DNA follows: TGTGCCAGCAGCTTACTCCACGAGCAGTACTTC. The chain recombines TRBV5-5 with TRBJ2-7; no clear D gene. Trimming cost V 2 bases and J 5 bases, with 5 bases left between them. Germline V gene lookup returns CDR1 SGHKS and CDR2 YYEKEE (reference sequence). CDR3 size: 11 residues. Based on the CDR3 plus reference TRBV5-5 and TRBJ2-7, the full variable domain is DAGVTQSPTHLIKTRGQQVTLRCSPISGHKSVSWYQQVLGQGPQFIFQYYEKEERGRGNFPDRFSARQFPNYSSELNVNALLLGDSALYLCASSLLHEQYFGPGTRLTVT.

The chain joins TRBV11-2 to TRBJ1-3; no definite D call. Trimming took 1 base from V and 7 from J, leaving 8 bases between them. The germline V gene encodes CDR1 SGHAT and CDR2 FQNNGV. CDR3 size: 13 residues. The CDR3 DNA follows: TGTGCCAGCAGCTTAGTATTGGGTAACACCATATATTTT. It encodes CASSLVLGNTIYF.

About this clone: The sample holds other DNA sequences that translate to the same CDR3. The chain carries TRBV19 and TRBJ1-5; maybe TRBD1 (5 bases). Trimming left V 5 bases short and J 5 bases short, with 13 bases between. CDR3 length equals 14 residues. CDR1 and CDR2 (germline): LNHDA, SQIVND (reference sequence). In nucleotides, the CDR3 is TGTGCCAGTAGTCCAGGGACGGCCCATCAGCCCCAGCATTTT. Protein sequence: CASSPGTAHQPQHF.

This rearrangement joins TRBV5-6 to TRBJ1-6, with D uncertain. Germline CDR1 is SGHDT and CDR2 is YYEEEE. This CDR3 spans 18 amino acids. Trimming left V 0 bases short and J 10 bases short, with 23 bases between. CDR3 sequence reads: CASSLVGEDLSNQSPLHF. CDR3 in DNA: TGTGCCAGCAGCTTGGTCGGAGAGGACCTCTCAAATCAGTCACCCCTCCACTTT.

CDR3 sequence reads: CASIPSHGLNTEAFF. The CDR3 nucleotides are TGTGCCAGCATCCCCTCCCACGGTCTGAACACTGAAGCTTTCTTT. The V and J genes are TRBV5-6 and TRBJ1-1; D unresolved. With 6 bases removed from V and 0 bases from J, the gap between germline ends came to 15 bases. The germline CDR1 and CDR2 sequences are SGHDT and YYEEEE. The CDR3 has 15 residues.

The chain has TRBV6-6 and TRBJ1-1; possibly TRBD1 for D (5 bases). This CDR3 has 14 residues. V was clipped by 4 bases and J by 1 base, with 10 bases between them. Germline V gene sequence: CDR1 MNHNY, CDR2 SVGAGI (reference sequence). CDR3 bases: TGTGCCAGCAGTTTATTACAGGAGAACACTGAAGCTTTCTTT. Protein sequence: CASSLLQENTEAFF.

V usage is TRBV5-4 and J usage is TRBJ2-4; D is unresolved. CDR3 length: 14 amino acids. Trimming removed 0 bases from V and 5 bases from J, with 9 bases in between. Germline CDR1 SGHNT, CDR2 YYREEE (reference sequence). The CDR3 protein is CASSLASVQNIQYF. As DNA, the CDR3 is TGTGCCAGCAGCTTGGCAAGCGTGCAAAACATTCAGTACTTC.

This chain uses TRBV5-1 with TRBJ1-4; D gene unclear. V was clipped by 1 base and J by 3 bases, with 10 bases between them. This CDR3 has 15 amino acids. Germline V gives CDR1 SGHRS, CDR2 YFSETQ. The DNA for the CDR3 is TGCGCCAGCAGCTTGCTAACAGCTCCTAATGAAAAACTGTTTTTT. Protein: CASSLLTAPNEKLFF.

The chain couples TRBV18 to TRBJ1-1; tentatively, D is TRBD1 (6 bases). The CDR3 extends over 13 amino acids. V gave up 6 bases and J gave up 0 bases, with 8 bases separating them. Looked up from germline, CDR1 is KGHSH and CDR2 is LQKENI. DNA for the CDR3: TGTGCCAGCTCTAGGGGGATGAACACTGAAGCTTTCTTT. Translating it yields CASSRGMNTEAFF.

The chain employs TRBV5-8 and TRBJ2-5; the match to TRBD2 covers 14 bases. This CDR3 spans 18 amino acids. Trimming cost V 0 bases and J 1 base; bases outside gene matches: 5. Per the germline V gene, CDR1 is SGHTS and CDR2 is YDEGEE. CDR3 residues: CASSLGGLAGGIQETQYF. In nucleotides, the CDR3 is TGTGCCAGCAGCTTGGGAGGACTAGCGGGAGGCATCCAAGAGACCCAGTACTTC.

The chain uses TRBV12-5 and TRBJ2-2; D ambiguous. The length of the CDR3 is 14 residues. The germline V gene has CDR1 LGHNT and CDR2 FRNRAP. The germline V and J ends were trimmed by 0 bases and 7 bases, with 9 bases remaining between them. As DNA, the CDR3 is TGTGCTAGTGGTTTGGTTAGGTCCAGCGGGGAGCTGTTTTTT. Translated: CASGLVRSSGELFF.

In this sample, this clone turned up once. This rearrangement joins TRBV2 to TRBJ2-1, with D possibly TRBD1 on 6 matching bases. Germline assignment: CDR1 SNHLY and CDR2 FYNNEI. The CDR3 loop spans 15 amino acids. V dropped 4 bases and J dropped 4 bases, with 14 bases sitting between them. CDR3 DNA sequence: TGTGCCAGCAGTGGTGGGGGCTTAGGGTACAATGAGCAGTTCTTC. Residues: CASSGGGLGYNEQFF.

The chain carries TRBV27 and TRBJ2-7; 8 bases map to TRBD2. Germline loops: CDR1 MNHEY, CDR2 SMNVEV (reference sequence). The CDR3 sequence is 14 residues long. J was trimmed by 5 bases and V by 4 bases; bases with no gene match: 7. The CDR3 spells CASSSSGQGNEQYF. In nucleotides, the CDR3 is TGTGCCAGCAGTTCTAGCGGGCAGGGCAACGAGCAGTACTTC.

V gene TRBV5-1 combines with J gene TRBJ1-1, with D perhaps matching TRBD1 (5 bases). The germline CDR1 and CDR2 sequences are SGHRS and YFSETQ. Trimming stripped 2 bases from V and 1 base from J, with 12 bases between. The CDR3 has 15 residues. CDR3 coding DNA: TGCGCCAGCAGCTTCAGTGGGGGACCGAACACTGAAGCTTTCTTT. Translated, it gives CASSFSGGPNTEAFF. Full variable domain (remainder filled in from reference TRBV5-1 and TRBJ1-1): KAGVTQTPRYLIKTRGQQVTLSCSPISGHRSVSWYQQTPGQGLQFLFEYFSETQRNKGNFPGRFSGRQFSNSRSEMNVSTLELGDSALYLCASSFSGGPNTEAFFGQGTRLTVV.

The chain is built from TRBV25-1 and TRBJ1-4; TRBD1 matches at 7 bases. Germline V gives CDR1 MGHDK, CDR2 SYGVNS. This CDR3 spans 14 amino acids. Trimming took 4 bases from V and 8 from J; bases not matched to a gene: 7. The CDR3 coding sequence is TGTGCCAGCAGTGTTTCGGACAGGTCCGAAAAACTGTTTTTT. The encoded protein is CASSVSDRSEKLFF.

The rearrangement uses TRBV7-9 and TRBJ1-1, with a tentative D call TRBD1 (5 bases). Germline CDR1 is SEHNR and CDR2 is FQNEAQ (reference sequence). This CDR3 is built from 14 residues. With 5 bases removed from V and 0 bases from J, the gap between germline ends came to 10 bases. The CDR3 is CASSPPGVNTEAFF. The CDR3 DNA reads as TGTGCCAGCAGCCCCCCGGGGGTGAACACTGAAGCTTTCTTT.

This rearrangement joins TRBV11-3 to TRBJ1-2; no reliable D call. CDR1 is SGHNT, CDR2 YENEEA, per germline. CDR3 length: 15 amino acids. V was pared by 3 bases and J by 2 bases, with 13 bases between. The CDR3 DNA sequence: TGTGCCAGCAGCTTGGAGGGAGCCCTAAACTATGGCTACACCTTC. It yields the protein CASSLEGALNYGYTF.

This chain joins TRBV29-1 and TRBJ2-7, with 10 nucleotides matching TRBD1. CDR3 length: 13 residues. Per germline, CDR1 SQVTM and CDR2 ANQGSEA. The CDR3 protein is CRDGQGGTYEQYF. In DNA, the CDR3 is TGCAGGGACGGACAGGGGGGCACCTACGAGCAGTACTTC.

This sequence joins TRBV30 and TRBJ2-5; no definite D call. Germline V CDR1 and CDR2: GTSNPN, SVGIG (reference sequence). The CDR3 spans 14 residues. The V end was cut by 4 bases, the J end by 1 base, with 13 bases between. The CDR3 is CAWTLDGPQETQYF. The CDR3 coding sequence is TGTGCCTGGACCCTGGACGGGCCCCAAGAGACCCAGTACTTC.

To note about this clone: Other nucleotide sequences in the sample specify the same CDR3. The rearrangement joins TRBV28 to TRBJ1-2; TRBD1 matches 8 bases. Trimming took 5 bases from V and 5 from J; bases not matched to a gene: 10. CDR1 is MDHEN, CDR2 SYDVKM, per germline. The CDR3 has 15 amino acids. The chain's CDR3 is CASSPPTGVLYGYTF. Here the CDR3 DNA reads TGTGCCAGCAGTCCCCCGACAGGGGTATTGTATGGCTACACCTTC.

CDR3 region: CASSELGYTF. The CDR3 DNA follows: TGTGCCAGCAGTGAATTGGGCTACACCTTC. The chain links TRBV6-1 to TRBJ1-2, with D uncertain. Trimming took 2 bases from V and 8 from J, leaving 3 bases between them. This CDR3 spans 10 amino acids. CDR1 is MNHNS, CDR2 SASEGT, per germline.

The CDR3 DNA reads TGTGCCAGCTCCGACCGGGGGGCAGGCACAGATACGCAGTATTTT. Translated: CASSDRGAGTDTQYF. The chain links TRBV18 to TRBJ2-3; a possible D gene is TRBD2 (7 bases). The germline V gene has CDR1 KGHSH and CDR2 LQKENI. The CDR3 runs 15 residues. The V end lost 6 bases, the J end lost 1 base, and 14 bases lay between the germline ends.